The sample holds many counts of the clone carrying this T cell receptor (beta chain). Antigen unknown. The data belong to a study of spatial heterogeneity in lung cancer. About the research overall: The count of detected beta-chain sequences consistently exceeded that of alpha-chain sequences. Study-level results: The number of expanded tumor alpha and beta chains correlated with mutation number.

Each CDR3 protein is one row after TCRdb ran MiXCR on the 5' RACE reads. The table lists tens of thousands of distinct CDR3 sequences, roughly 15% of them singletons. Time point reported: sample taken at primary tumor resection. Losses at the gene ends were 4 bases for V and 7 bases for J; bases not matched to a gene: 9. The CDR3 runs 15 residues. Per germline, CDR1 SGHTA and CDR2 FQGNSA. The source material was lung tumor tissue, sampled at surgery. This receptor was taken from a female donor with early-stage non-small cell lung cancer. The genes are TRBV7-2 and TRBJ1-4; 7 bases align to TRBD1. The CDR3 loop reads CASSSNRGGREKLFF. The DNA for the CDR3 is TGTGCCAGCAGCTCCAACAGGGGTGGTCGTGAAAAACTGTTTTTT.